This TCR beta chain comes out of a study of T-cell memory formation after mild COVID-19 (dated by TCRdb to the early 2020s). Concerning the study at large: Most TCR sequence clusters were specific to one of the two donors. The cohort was made up of two young adult volunteers, one female and one male, who were previously healthy. Longitudinal TCRalpha and TCRbeta repertoire sequencing tracked T-cell clones expanding and contracting after mild COVID-19 in a couple of donors. Points the paper makes about the study in general: The study included only two mild cases, and larger cohorts that include severe cases with pre-infection samples were judged to be necessary. Contracting CD4+ clones were found mainly in CM and EM memory subsets, while CD8+ clones were enriched in EMRA. Some responding clones were detected in pre-infection memory, which suggested that pre-existing cross-reactive memory T cells had joined the SARS-CoV-2 response. Clones contracting from day 15 to 85 had balanced CD4/CD8 phenotypes, while a second wave expanding from day 15 to 37 was biased towards CD4+. Whether the second-wave clones peaking on day 37 were SARS-CoV-2 specific was not confirmed.

The CDR3 runs 14 residues from the cysteine to the phenylalanine. Only the CDR3 DNA is retained, 42 bases long and in frame from the first base. CDR1 and CDR2, per the germline V gene, are KGHDR and SFDVKD. There are many counts of this clonotype. The antigen it recognizes is unknown. At one boundary the junction diverges from the germline segment, which might be a read error. Ficoll-Paque density gradient centrifugation was used to isolate PBMCs. The run used an Illumina NovaSeq 6000. TCRalpha and TCRbeta cDNA libraries were built by 5'RACE with constant-segment primers, adding sample barcodes and unique molecular identifiers. RNA was extracted from every sample with Trizol reagent. Amplification of the libraries took two PCR steps, and the second step added a second sample barcode plus Illumina TruSeq adapters. Sequencing of libraries was performed on an Illumina NovaSeq with 2 x 150 bp paired-end reads. On the study's bioinformatics: The reads were demultiplexed and collapsed into UMI-guided consensus sequences using migec v1.2.7. Using mixcr v2.1.11, UMI consensuses were aligned to TRA and TRB V and J templates and then assembled into clonotypes. A clonotype was counted as expanded or contracted only if both edgeR and NoisET called the change significant, with noise models trained on biological replicates. edgeR calls used a false discovery rate-adjusted p below 0.01 and a log2 fold-change threshold of 1. As an exploratory analysis of dynamics, max-normalized trajectories of the 1000 most abundant clonotypes were examined with PCA combined with hierarchical clustering. Each responding clone was given a CD4 or CD8 phenotype based on the CD4+ and CD8+ repertoires, which had been sequenced separately. The public reads were run again by TCRdb, first through fastp at Q25 and then through MiXCR, and only productive beta chains were kept. Every distinct CDR3 protein forms one entry, paired with its most common genes and DNA. TCRdb's processing, not the authors', yielded these V and J calls. In this sample the table shows roughly 15,000 distinct CDR3 sequences, over 20% of which occur a single time. The top ten clonotypes cover around 54% of the sample.

The sequence links TRBV24-1 to TRBJ1-5, with no confidently assigned D gene. The TCR comes from a man aged 18-30 years who had mild COVID-19 (a few samples of this study predate the infection). The sample titles of this study are shuffled in the database, so cell type and time point are left out; the donor was told from shared clones. The sequencing sample was made of PBMCs or a T cell subset sorted from them (not recorded which). The nucleotides are TGTGCCACCAGTGGTTTGACGGTCGCCGGGCCCCAGCATTTT. It translates to CATSGLTVAGPQHF.